This TCR beta chain was retrieved from a study of OX40 agonist ivuxolimab in advanced cancers. For the study in its entirety: Ivuxolimab was an agonistic, fully human IgG2 monoclonal antibody directed against OX40 (CD134), a costimulatory receptor. Intravenous ivuxolimab was administered to patients every 2 weeks at six dose levels: 0.01, 0.1, 0.3, 1.5, 3 and 10 mg/kg. Of the roughly 52 dose-escalation patients, hepatocellular carcinoma was present in about 20, melanoma in approximately 15, renal cell carcinoma in 9 and head and neck cancer in 9. A male proportion of roughly 85% and a mean age of around 60 years, ranging from roughly 23 to 79, were recorded for the dose-escalation cohort. Prior anti-PD-1, anti-PD-L1 or anti-CTLA-4 therapy was permitted, and 30% to 45% of dose-escalation patients had received checkpoint inhibitors. Partial responses were achieved by three dose-escalation patients, of whom one had hepatocellular carcinoma and two had cutaneous melanoma. Peripheral TCRbeta sequencing aimed to test whether ivuxolimab altered TCR sequence diversity and caused clonal T-cell expansion. The paper covers the monotherapy dose-escalation part of the phase I ivuxolimab trial, which included N of about 50 patients.

To sequence the TCRbeta CDR3 region, genomic DNA was isolated from the sorted cells. The immunoSEQ Assay was used to sequence the TCRbeta CDR3 regions. TCRdb mirrors the immuneACCESS table, restricted to in-frame sequences. Some clones are absent from its copies; in checked studies, under half trace to an unresolved V gene, and the reason for the others is unknown. This sample comprises 35,000 to 40,000 clones, around four fifths of them detected only once. Of the sample, around a tenth is held by the ten largest clones. The trial excluded patients who had a history of autoimmune disease or were on systemic immunosuppression. In every dose cohort, peripheral blood was drawn for TCR sequencing at baseline, cycle 4 day 1, and cycle 7 day 1. Samples came from an open-label, multicenter, first-in-human phase I dose-escalation trial of ivuxolimab. Adults with locally advanced or metastatic melanoma, renal cell carcinoma, hepatocellular carcinoma or head and neck squamous cell carcinoma were enrolled in the trial. Before TCR sequencing, CD4+ T cells and CD8+ T cells were sorted from peripheral blood as separate populations.

As for this clone: Its antigen specificity is not known. The input lacks base qualities; no much larger clone sits a single base away.

Paper-wide results and their limitations: In partial responders in the 0.1-3.0 mg/kg groups, normalized peripheral clonal expansion was found to be among the lowest, especially among CD8+ T cells. After ivuxolimab, more expanded clones were found on average in CD8+ T cells than in CD4+ T cells. At doses of 0.1 to 3.0 mg/kg, clonal expansion of both CD4+ and CD8+ blood T cells was observed from baseline to week 6. The antigen specificity of the clonally expanded peripheral T cells was not determined. Low levels of normalized T-cell clonal expansion were also seen in some nonresponding patients.

The cysteine opens and the phenylalanine closes a CDR3 of 14 amino acids. This entry keeps only the CDR3 DNA: 42 bases, framed from base 1. Trimming removed 2 bases from V and 5 bases from J; the gene matches leave 3 bases unexplained. The germline V gene encodes CDR1 SGHTA and CDR2 FQGTGA. The TCR was taken from an adult with an advanced solid tumor such as melanoma, head and neck, liver or kidney cancer. Sample: CD4+ or CD8+ T cells sorted from blood, taken in a trial of the OX40 agonist ivuxolimab. The receptor chain draws on TRBV7-3 and TRBJ2-1, with 7 junctional bases fitting TRBD2. The nucleotide sequence is TGTGCCAGCAGCTTAGCGGGAGTCGACAATGAGCAGTTCTTC. Translated, it gives CASSLAGVDNEQFF. The full variable domain, completed from the reference TRBV7-3 and TRBJ2-1 proteins outside the CDR3, reads GAGVSQTPSNKVTEKGKYVELRCDPISGHTALYWYRQSLGQGPEFLIYFQGTGAADDSGLPNDRFFAVRPEGSVSTLKIQRTERGDSAVYLCASSLAGVDNEQFFGPGTRLTVL.